This TCR beta chain appears in the sequencing data of a study of OX40 agonist ivuxolimab in advanced cancers. Looking at the study overall: Partial responses were recorded for three patients, including one with hepatocellular carcinoma and two with cutaneous melanoma.

CDR1 and CDR2 from the germline V gene are GTSNPN and SVGIG (reference sequence). CDR3 length: 13 residues. The V end lost 0 bases, the J end lost 8 bases, and 13 bases lay between the germline ends. Only in-frame clones appear in the TCRdb table, and some are missing; sequencing was by immunoSEQ multiplex PCR. The sample includes tens of thousands of clones, around nine tenths seen only once; the top ten take about 2.6%. Study-level findings and limits: In CD8+ T cells, expanded clones were on average more numerous than in CD4+. Dose levels from 0.1 to 3.0 mg/kg saw CD4+ and CD8+ blood T cells expand clonally by week 6.

A remark on this clone: Its antigen remains unidentified.

The TCR was taken from an adult with an advanced solid tumor such as melanoma, head and neck, liver or kidney cancer. This specimen was CD4+ or CD8+ T cells sorted from blood, taken in a trial of the OX40 agonist ivuxolimab. This chain links TRBV30 with TRBJ1-2, with TRBD1 as a possible D gene (5 bases). CDR3 nucleotide sequence: TGTGCCTGGAGTGTATCCTTTCGGGGCGGCTACACCTTC. This sequence encodes CAWSVSFRGGYTF. The whole variable domain, remainder taken from reference TRBV30 and TRBJ1-2, is SQTIHQWPATLVQPVGSPLSLECTVEGTSNPNLYWYRQAAGRGLQLLFYSVGIGQISSEVPQNLSASRPQDRQFILSSKKLLLSDSGFYLCAWSVSFRGGYTFGSGTRLTVV.